This T cell receptor beta chain stems from a study of vaccination effects on CD4 cells after COVID-19. Turning to the study itself: The post-vaccine samples were taken, at the median, 72 days after the second dose.

This CDR3 has 15 residues. Between the trimmed V and J ends, which lost 0 bases and 1 base, there was a span of 10 bases. Germline CDR1 KGHSH, CDR2 LQKENI. Expansion with viral peptide pools was applied to antigen-specific CD4+ T cells by the ViraFEST assay prior to sequencing. Culture proceeded for approximately nine days, and CD4+ T cells were then isolated. Of the BNT162b2 and mRNA-1273 vaccines, participants received two doses of one or the other. Researchers reported culturing approximately 1.8 million PBMC in each well, adding 9 to 10 IU/ml IL-2 and about 9.6 ug/ml peptides. As regards this clone: As yet, its antigen is unknown.

Only in-frame clones appear in the TCRdb table, and some are missing; sequencing was by immunoSEQ multiplex PCR. Found here are about 25,000 clones, under 85% of them singletons; the top ten hold roughly 20%. Sequenced material: CD4+ T cells from PBMCs cultured with HCoV-NL63 spike peptides, taken after COVID-19 vaccination. This TCR was recovered from a human donor who received a COVID-19 vaccine. The chain combines TRBV18 with TRBJ2-7, with D perhaps matching TRBD1 (7 bases). This CDR3 is CASSPPAGQSYEQYF. For the CDR3, the DNA is TGTGCCAGCTCACCACCCGCGGGACAGTCCTACGAGCAGTACTTC.